The 16 T cell receptor beta chains reported below all come from one sample, sequenced in a study of cytomegalovirus exposure and HLA in healthy donors. Primers: 60 Vbeta forward and 13 Jbeta reverse. TCRdb keeps only in-frame clones here, not all; method: immunoSEQ multiplex PCR. The sample lists roughly 130,000 clones; 80% were seen once. The sequenced sample was PBMCs. Receptors originate from a man aged 25-45 years in good health and CMV-seronegative.

The chain is built from TRBV5-4 and TRBJ2-1; D gene ambiguous. Trimming took 0 bases from V and 5 from J, leaving 6 bases between them. Germline-derived CDR1 and CDR2 are SGHNT and YYREEE (reference sequence). This CDR3 is 13 amino acids long. CDR3 loop: CASSLAGNNEQFF. CDR3 sequence (DNA): TGTGCCAGCAGCTTGGCAGGTAACAATGAGCAGTTCTTC.

The chain links TRBV29-1 to TRBJ2-1, with 11 bases that match TRBD1. In germline, CDR1 is SQVTM, CDR2 ANQGSEA. This CDR3 region has 14 residues. With V trimmed by 5 bases and J by 4 bases, 4 bases remained unmatched. The CDR3 region has the DNA TGCAGCGTTACCGGGACAGGGGGTTACAATGAGCAGTTCTTC. It codes for CSVTGTGGYNEQFF.

The chain joins TRBV15 to TRBJ2-1; 9 nucleotides match TRBD1. The CDR3 covers 15 residues. V was clipped by 5 bases and J by 6 bases; unmatched bases: 8. Germline lookup yields CDR1 LNHNV and CDR2 YYDKDF (reference sequence). CDR3 sequence reads: CATSGTGQGRNEQFF. CDR3 in DNA: TGTGCCACCAGCGGAACTGGACAGGGGCGCAATGAGCAGTTCTTC.

The chain employs TRBV5-6 and TRBJ1-2; D is unclear. Germline lookup yields CDR1 SGHDT and CDR2 YYEEEE. V shed 2 bases and J shed 2 bases, with 16 bases lying between them. The CDR3 runs to 16 residues. DNA of the CDR3: TGTGCCAGCAGCTTAATATCTTGGGAGCCCAACTATGGCTACACCTTC. Translating gives CASSLISWEPNYGYTF.

The chain couples TRBV4-3 to TRBJ2-2; the match to TRBD2 covers 13 bases. The CDR3 covers 17 residues. V lost 2 bases, J lost 6 bases, and 6 bases stayed unmatched. Germline V CDR1 and CDR2: LGHNA, YSLEER. CDR3 sequence (DNA): TGCGCCAGCAGCCAATCCACTAGCGGGAGGGCCTCCGGGGAGCTGTTTTTT. Its protein is CASSQSTSGRASGELFF.

The genes are TRBV27 and TRBJ2-2; 9 nucleotides match TRBD1. V gave up 6 bases and J gave up 0 bases; unmatched junction bases: 8. The germline gives CDR1 MNHEY, CDR2 SMNVEV (reference sequence). CDR3 size: 17 residues. The CDR3: CASSGGQGITNTGELFF. CDR3 in DNA: TGTGCCAGCAGCGGAGGACAGGGGATCACGAACACCGGGGAGCTGTTTTTT.

The chain has TRBV5-6 and TRBJ2-7; 11 bases align to TRBD1. V lost 4 bases and J lost 3; bases outside the gene matches: 3. CDR1 is SGHDT and CDR2 is YYEEEE in the germline V gene. This CDR3 spans 14 amino acids. The CDR3 DNA is TGTGCCAGCAGCACCGGGACAGGGGGCTACGAGCAGTACTTC. This gives the protein CASSTGTGGYEQYF. The whole variable domain, filled in from reference TRBV5-6 and TRBJ2-7, reads DAGVTQSPTHLIKTRGQQVTLRCSPKSGHDTVSWYQQALGQGPQFIFQYYEEEERQRGNFPDRFSGHQFPNYSSELNVNALLLGDSALYLCASSTGTGGYEQYFGPGTRLTVT.

The chain has TRBV30 and TRBJ2-2; 8 bases align to TRBD2. The CDR3 is 15 residues long. Germline V gene lookup returns CDR1 GTSNPN and CDR2 SVGIG (reference sequence). V gave up 5 bases and J gave up 3 bases; unmatched junction bases: 8. CDR3 in amino acids: CAWSTTSVDTGELFF. CDR3 coding DNA: TGTGCCTGGTCGACGACTAGCGTGGACACCGGGGAGCTGTTTTTT.

The chain uses TRBV30 and TRBJ2-5, with 8 positions matching TRBD1. The J call may be incorrect, as the DNA end agrees better with TRBJ2-7. This CDR3 has 13 residues. In germline, CDR1 is GTSNPN, CDR2 SVGIG (reference sequence). CDR3 DNA sequence: TGTGCCTGGAAGGGACAGGTTAGCTACGAGCAGTACTTC. This encodes CAWKGQVSYEQYF.

J is TRBJ2-7 and V is TRBV4-1, with unresolved D. The CDR3 length is 11 residues. CDR1 and CDR2 (germline): MGHRA, YSYEKL. V was clipped by 3 bases and J by 3 bases, with 3 bases between them. This CDR3 reads CASSHRYEQYF. As DNA, the CDR3 is TGCGCCAGCAGCCATCGCTACGAGCAGTACTTC.

This sequence joins TRBV7-9 and TRBJ1-3; D gene uncertain. With 4 bases removed from V and 4 bases from J, the gap between germline ends came to 20 bases. Germline CDR1 is SEHNR and CDR2 is FQNEAQ (reference sequence). CDR3 length: 17 amino acids. The CDR3 loop reads CASSSPGWVGRGNTIYF. CDR3 nucleotides: TGTGCCAGCAGCTCGCCGGGCTGGGTGGGGAGAGGAAACACCATATATTTT.

The V and J genes are TRBV5-4 and TRBJ2-5; 7 bases align to TRBD2. V lost 0 bases to trimming and J lost 2 bases; unmatched junction nucleotides: 10. Germline CDR1 SGHNT, CDR2 YYREEE (reference sequence). CDR3 length: 17 residues. CDR3 sequence (DNA): TGTGCCAGCAGCTTGGGTGGTGGGAGGGCACTACAAGAGACCCAGTACTTC. Amino acid sequence: CASSLGGGRALQETQYF.

This clone was found a few times. The chain uses TRBV5-6 and TRBJ1-1; D gene unclear. Trimming stripped 4 bases from V and 6 bases from J, with 13 bases between. The CDR3 loop spans 13 amino acids. CDR1 is SGHDT, CDR2 YYEEEE, per germline. CDR3: CASSPEAGAEAFF. The DNA of the CDR3 is TGTGCCAGCAGCCCGGAGGCGGGCGCTGAAGCTTTCTTT.

The chain has TRBV28 and TRBJ2-1; 11 bases are a match to TRBD1. V was clipped by 6 bases and J by 16 bases; unmatched bases: 5. CDR1 and CDR2 (germline): MDHEN, SYDVKM. There are 11 residues in the CDR3. CDR3 DNA sequence: TGTGCCAGCAGCTGGGGACAGGGGGATTTCTTC. Encoded protein: CASSWGQGDFF.

The V gene is TRBV6-5, the J gene TRBJ2-7; TRBD2 might be the D (6 bases). The CDR3 is 13 amino acids. Germline V CDR1 and CDR2: MNHEY, SVGAGI. Trimming removed 6 bases from V and 2 bases from J, with 11 bases in between. CDR3 nucleotide sequence: TGTGCCAGCAGGCCGTGGGGGGCCTACGAGCAGTACTTC. Translating it yields CASRPWGAYEQYF.

This clone was seen a handful of times. DNA of the CDR3: TGTGCCTGGAGTCGAGGCGAAAAACTGTTTTTT. It yields the protein CAWSRGEKLFF. This chain links TRBV30 with TRBJ1-4, with D hard to call. The germline V gene has CDR1 GTSNPN and CDR2 SVGIG (reference sequence). The CDR3 has 11 residues. V was trimmed by 2 bases and J by 8 bases, leaving 6 bases between them. The full variable domain, rest sourced from reference TRBV30 and TRBJ1-4, is SQTIHQWPATLVQPVGSPLSLECTVEGTSNPNLYWYRQAAGRGLQLLFYSVGIGQISSEVPQNLSASRPQDRQFILSSKKLLLSDSGFYLCAWSRGEKLFFGSGTQLSVL.